This T cell receptor beta chain was profiled in a study of cytomegalovirus exposure and HLA in healthy donors. Overall study findings and caveats: What a later analysis reportedly showed was that an Asian-associated ancestry cluster had fewer N-insertions than the approximately 670-donor mean.

In regard to this clone: Antigen specificity is unknown.

Amplification used 60 Vbeta primers and 13 Jbeta primers. This table comes from immunoSEQ multiplex PCR, and its TCRdb copy is limited to in-frame clones, with some not included. This sample carries some 210,000 clones, over 60% of them seen once, and the ten largest clones take around 2.2%. The sequencing input was PBMCs. This receptor was obtained from a woman aged 25-40 years in good health and CMV-seropositive.

As DNA, the CDR3 is TGCGCCAGCAACCACCGGGGGGCTAGCACAGATACGCAGTATTTT. Amino acid sequence: CASNHRGASTDTQYF. The chain has TRBV5-1 and TRBJ2-3; tentatively, D is TRBD2 (7 bases). Deletions cut 6 bases from V and 0 bases from J, with 14 bases between. This CDR3 has 15 amino acids. Germline V gene data show CDR1 as SGHRS and CDR2 as YFSETQ.